One T cell receptor (beta chain) is described in this entry. This entry comes from a study of blood T cell repertoires in COVID-19. Looking at the study overall: Samples representing acute and convalescent COVID-19 were sourced from the United States, Italy and Spain. PBMCs, B-cell-depleted T cells, or T cells were the source of the cDNA or gDNA that made up the material.

As originally analysed: How many nucleated cells were present was estimated from reference gene primer amplification. The protocol was immunoSEQ multiplex PCR, while the TCRdb copy is restricted to in-frame clones and leaves out a portion. V and J calls and clone size are copied from that table; D and trimming were computed from the DNA. This table has about 180,000 clones, about 86% appearing once. This CDR3 is 15 amino acids long. Germline lookup yields CDR1 MNHEY and CDR2 SVGAGI. Trimming shortened V by 10 bases and J by 0 bases, and 16 bases separated the two germline ends. The chain combines TRBV6-5 with TRBJ1-3; tentative D call: TRBD1 (5 bases). The sequenced material came from peripheral blood. This TCR was sampled from a man aged 50-59 years with active or convalescent COVID-19. Here the CDR3 reads CATQVQGTSGNTIYF. The CDR3 nucleotides read TGTGCCACCCAGGTGCAGGGAACCTCTGGAAACACCATATATTTT.